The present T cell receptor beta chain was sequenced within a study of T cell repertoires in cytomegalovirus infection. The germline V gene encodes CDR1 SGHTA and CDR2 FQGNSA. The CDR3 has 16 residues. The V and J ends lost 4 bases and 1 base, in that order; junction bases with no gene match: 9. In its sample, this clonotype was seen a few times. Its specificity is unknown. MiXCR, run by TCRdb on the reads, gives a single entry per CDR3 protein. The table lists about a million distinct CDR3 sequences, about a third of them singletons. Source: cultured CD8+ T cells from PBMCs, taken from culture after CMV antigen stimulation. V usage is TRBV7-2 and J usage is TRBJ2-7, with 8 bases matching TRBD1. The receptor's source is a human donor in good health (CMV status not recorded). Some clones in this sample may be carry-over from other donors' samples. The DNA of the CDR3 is TGTGCCAGCAGCTCAGACAGGGGACCGGGGTCCTACGAGCAGTACTTC. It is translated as CASSSDRGPGSYEQYF.